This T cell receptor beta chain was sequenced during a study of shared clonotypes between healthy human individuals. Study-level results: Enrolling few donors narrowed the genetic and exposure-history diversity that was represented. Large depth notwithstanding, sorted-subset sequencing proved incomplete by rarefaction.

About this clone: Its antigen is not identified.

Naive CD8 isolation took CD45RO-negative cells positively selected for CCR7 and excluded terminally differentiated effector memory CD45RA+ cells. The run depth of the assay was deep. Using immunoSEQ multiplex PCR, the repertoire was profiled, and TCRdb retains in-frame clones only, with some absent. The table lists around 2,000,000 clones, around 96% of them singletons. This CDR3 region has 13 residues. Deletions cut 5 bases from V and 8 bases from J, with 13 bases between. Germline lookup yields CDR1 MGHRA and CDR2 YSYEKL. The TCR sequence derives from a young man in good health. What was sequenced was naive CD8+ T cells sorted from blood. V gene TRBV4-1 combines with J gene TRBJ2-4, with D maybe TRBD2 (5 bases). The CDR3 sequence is CASSEGPGDIQYF. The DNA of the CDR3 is TGCGCCAGCAGCGAAGGACCCGGGGACATTCAGTACTTC.